A selection of T cell receptor beta chains follows, all from one sample in a study of T-cell reconstitution after alpha-beta-depleted transplantation in children. One entry per CDR3 protein results from TCRdb running MiXCR on the PCR reads. Of 700,000 to 950,000 distinct CDR3 sequences detected, 16% appear once; the ten largest clones hold under 6%. The starting material was PBMCs, mostly from graft donor cells, obtained 360 days after TCRalphabeta/CD19-depleted stem cell transplant. The receptors stem from a male patient younger than 18 who had a stem cell transplant for acute lymphoblastic leukemia, so the T cells may come from the graft donor. The conserved cysteine and the conserved F or W are not part of the CDR3 here.

v_call cdr3_aa
TRBV11-2 ASSPYTGSSNEQF
TRBV9 ASSVGPDRDYGYT
TRBV5-1 ASSLFSGPSYEQY
TRBV5-5 ASGTTPQGYGELF
TRBV27 ASRDRGDQAF
TRBV11-2 ASSSASLLSAARSEQY
TRBV5-6 ASSPLRLGERPSYEQY
TRBV24-1 ATSDRTSGSRDEQF
TRBV5-1 ASSPRSAKIYEQY
TRBV11-2 ASSLFHEQY
TRBV7-2 ASSLAGANEQY
TRBV24-1 ATSGVGQGGSGELF
TRBV4-3 ASSQEHRGNQPQH
TRBV7-3 ASSLTSGSTTEAF
TRBV28 ASSYGEREVPKETQY
TRBV12-5 ASANKPGLAGVEQF
TRBV25-1 ASSGLYEQY
TRBV7-3 ASSLFLHPPAPPTYEQY
TRBV6-2/TRBV6-3 ASTDSFFSPLH
TRBV5-1 ASSQSPLSSGTDEQF
TRBV20-1 SARVVREIDRPQH
TRBV12-3/TRBV12-4 ASSLWTVPSPY
TRBV5-1 ASSLGRDRDEQY
TRBV9 ASSVRGQPHQPQH
TRBV11-2 ASSLQQRNTEAF
TRBV29-1 SVLGNSYEQY
TRBV5-1 ASSLGMGRNEQF
TRBV7-2 ASSYRTSQETQY
TRBV5-6 ASSLFPPTDTQY
TRBV10-3 AISGPPAESTDTQY
TRBV25-1 ASSVRDRETYEQY